This T cell receptor (beta chain) was obtained from a study of shared clonotypes between healthy human individuals. Study-level information: Used for every donor were three CD4 naive, three CD4 memory, two CD8 naive and one CD8 memory plate.

Assay: immunoSEQ multiplex PCR; the TCRdb copy retains only in-frame clones and omits some. The repertoire includes about 800,000 clones, 90% to 97% of them detected once, and around 0.25% sits in the top ten. CD8 cells regarded as naive lacked CD45RO, were positively chosen for CCR7, and omitted terminally differentiated effector memory CD45RA+ cells. The V end lost 6 bases, the J end lost 0 bases, and 18 bases lay between the germline ends. Germline assignment: CDR1 MDHEN and CDR2 SYDVKM. This CDR3 has 16 amino acids. This clone was seen once. Sequenced material: naive CD8+ T cells sorted from blood. The V call is TRBV28, the J call TRBJ2-7; D possibly matches TRBD1 or TRBD2 (5 bases each). This clonotype was sampled from a man aged 25 to 45 in good health. This CDR3 reads CASSWNRDRSSYEQYF. For the CDR3, the DNA is TGTGCCAGCAGCTGGAACCGGGACCGGAGCTCCTACGAGCAGTACTTC.